These 22 T cell receptor beta chains came from one sample sequenced in a study of blood T cell repertoires in COVID-19. Measured with immunoSEQ multiplex PCR; TCRdb has only the in-frame clones, and not every one. The table lists 250,000 to 350,000 clones, 75% to 90% of them singletons. Sequenced sample: peripheral blood. All receptors come from a middle-aged woman who had recovered from COVID-19.

This sequence joins TRBV28 and TRBJ2-7; 9 bases fit TRBD1. The ends lost 5 bases at V and 3 bases at J; junction bases unmatched: 8. The CDR3 is made up of 15 amino acids. Germline CDR1 is MDHEN and CDR2 is SYDVKM. In DNA, the CDR3 is TGTGCCAGCAGTCCGACAGACAGGGGGGGCTACGAGCAGTACTTC. Its translation: CASSPTDRGGYEQYF.

The chain carries TRBV7-2 and TRBJ2-1, with a weak D call TRBD2 (7 bases). V lost 5 bases and J 15 bases, leaving 17 bases between the germline ends. CDR1 is SGHTA and CDR2 is FQGNSA in the germline V gene. The CDR3 spans 12 residues. In DNA form, the CDR3 reads TGTGCCAGCAGCCCAGAGGGGGGGACACCGTTCTTC. It is translated as CASSPEGGTPFF.

The V call is TRBV6-6, the J call TRBJ2-7; D uncertain. Germline values: CDR1 MNHNY, CDR2 SVGAGI (reference sequence). Trimming stripped 6 bases from V and 1 base from J, with 13 bases between. This CDR3 region has 14 residues. The CDR3 loop reads CASRANTWSYEQYF. The CDR3 DNA follows: TGTGCCAGCAGAGCAAATACTTGGTCCTACGAGCAGTACTTC.

The chain carries TRBV28 and TRBJ2-2, with 7 bases matching TRBD2. This CDR3 is built from 17 residues. Germline V CDR1 and CDR2: MDHEN, SYDVKM. J gave up 3 bases and V 3 bases, and 10 bases lay outside the gene matches. The CDR3: CASSFHTGGLDTGELFF. The CDR3 coding sequence is TGTGCCAGCAGTTTCCACACGGGAGGTTTGGACACCGGGGAGCTGTTTTTT.

Only one count was recorded for this clone. V is TRBV3-1 (or the pseudogene TRBV3-2) and J is TRBJ1-2; 10 nucleotides match TRBD1. Germline V gene sequence: CDR1 LGHDT, CDR2 YNNKEL (reference sequence). The CDR3 has 14 residues. The V gene end was trimmed by 4 bases and the J gene end by 5 bases; junction bases not matched to a gene: 4. CDR3 in amino acids: CASSRRTGGYGYTF. The CDR3, as DNA: TGTGCCAGCAGCCGCCGGACAGGGGGTTATGGCTACACCTTC.

V gene TRBV11-2 combines with J gene TRBJ1-1, with D maybe TRBD1 (5 bases). Germline lookup yields CDR1 SGHAT and CDR2 FQNNGV. The V gene lost 3 bases and the J gene lost 3 bases, with 11 bases spanning the gap. CDR3 length equals 14 residues. CDR3 nucleotide sequence: TGTGCCAGCAGCTTCCAGGGTAAGGACACTGAAGCTTTCTTT. Amino acid sequence: CASSFQGKDTEAFF.

The V gene is TRBV19, the J gene TRBJ2-2; 11 nucleotides agree with TRBD1. CDR1 and CDR2 (germline): LNHDA, SQIVND (reference sequence). This CDR3 is 18 amino acids long. The V gene end was trimmed by 7 bases and the J gene end by 1 base; junction bases not matched to a gene: 11. The CDR3 spells CASISMSGTGGNTGELFF. Here the CDR3 DNA reads TGTGCCAGTATCTCCATGTCCGGGACAGGGGGGAACACCGGGGAGCTGTTTTTT.

The gene calls are TRBV3-1 (or the pseudogene TRBV3-2) and TRBJ2-1, with D tentatively TRBD1 (5 bases). This CDR3 contains 13 residues. The ends were cut back, 3 bases at V and 9 bases at J, with 12 bases in the middle. Germline lookup yields CDR1 LGHDT and CDR2 YNNKEL (reference sequence). CDR3 coding DNA: TGTGCCAGCAGCCAGGCAGGGTTTGGTGAGCAGTTCTTC. It yields the protein CASSQAGFGEQFF.

CDR3 residues: CASSLLTGLSPLHF. The CDR3 nucleotides are TGTGCCAGCAGCTTATTGACAGGGTTATCACCCCTCCACTTT. The rearrangement links TRBV7-2 to TRBJ1-6; TRBD1 agrees at 7 bases. The length of the CDR3 is 14 residues. Germline V lookup: CDR1 SGHTA, CDR2 FQGNSA. The J segment lost 10 bases and the V segment lost 2 bases, leaving 5 bases of the junction unmatched.

This chain connects TRBV9 to TRBJ1-1; D is unclear. Trimming cost V 3 bases and J 0 bases, with 12 bases left between them. The CDR3 totals 15 residues. CDR1 is SGDLS and CDR2 is YYNGEE in the germline V gene. CDR3: CASSDAREVNTEAFF. CDR3 nucleotide sequence: TGTGCCAGCAGCGACGCCCGGGAGGTGAACACTGAAGCTTTCTTT.

The chain carries TRBV28 and TRBJ2-7; the D is unclear. V dropped 6 bases and J dropped 7 bases, with 19 bases sitting between them. This CDR3 has 14 amino acids. The germline V gene has CDR1 MDHEN and CDR2 SYDVKM. The CDR3: CASSTPAGPREQYF. In DNA form, the CDR3 reads TGTGCCAGCAGCACCCCTGCCGGTCCGAGGGAGCAGTACTTC.

This chain connects TRBV7-2 to TRBJ2-1; 9 bases match TRBD2. V dropped 3 bases and J dropped 6; count of bases not matched to a gene: 3. The CDR3 runs 14 residues. CDR1 and CDR2 (germline): SGHTA, FQGNSA. This chain's CDR3 is CASSFSGSGNEQFF. The DNA for the CDR3 is TGTGCCAGCAGCTTTAGCGGGAGCGGCAATGAGCAGTTCTTC.

V is TRBV6-5 and J is TRBJ2-1; tentatively, D is TRBD2 (5 bases). CDR1 and CDR2 (germline): MNHEY, SVGAGI. This CDR3 has 15 residues. Trimming left V 6 bases short and J 0 bases short, with 12 bases between. The DNA for the CDR3 is TGTGCCAGCAGAATGGGCAGCGGCTCCTACAATGAGCAGTTCTTC. Its protein is CASRMGSGSYNEQFF.

V is TRBV6-1 and J is TRBJ1-5, with 11 bases matching TRBD1. The junction had 5 bases not matched to a gene; V was cut back by 3 bases and J by 7 bases. CDR3 length: 15 amino acids. From germline, CDR1 is MNHNS and CDR2 SASEGT. The CDR3 DNA sequence: TGTGCCAGCAGTGAGGGACAGGGGGGCTGGCAGCCCCAGCATTTT. This gives the protein CASSEGQGGWQPQHF.

V and J are TRBV6-4 and TRBJ1-2, with D hard to call. Trimming pared 1 base from V and 3 bases from J, leaving 15 bases between. Germline lookup yields CDR1 MRHNA and CDR2 SNTAGT. The CDR3 runs 16 residues. CDR3 DNA sequence: TGTGCCAGCAGTGACTTTCCTTCGGCAGGCCACTATGGCTACACCTTC. This translates into CASSDFPSAGHYGYTF.

The gene calls are TRBV24-1 and TRBJ2-5, with 7 positions matching TRBD1. This CDR3 is built from 13 residues. Per the germline V gene, CDR1 is KGHDR and CDR2 is SFDVKD. The J segment lost 5 bases and the V segment lost 7 bases, leaving 6 bases of the junction unmatched. CDR3 amino acids: CATRQTGSETQYF. In DNA form, the CDR3 reads TGTGCCACCAGACAGACAGGGTCGGAGACCCAGTACTTC.

The chain has TRBV29-1 and TRBJ2-7, with D possibly being TRBD1 (5 bases). V shed 5 bases and J shed 4 bases, with 15 bases lying between them. The CDR3 covers 13 residues. The germline CDR1 and CDR2 sequences are SQVTM and ANQGSEA. CDR3 bases: TGCAGCGTTCTAGGGCGGCAGGGATACGAGCAGTACTTC. It yields the protein CSVLGRQGYEQYF.

In this sample, this clone turned up once. This chain links TRBV19 with TRBJ2-7, with a weak D call TRBD2 (6 bases). The CDR3 is made up of 18 amino acids. V shed 6 bases and J shed 1 base, with 25 bases lying between them. CDR1 LNHDA and CDR2 SQIVND come from the germline V gene (reference sequence). In DNA form, the CDR3 reads TGTGCCAGTAGCCCCCACCTTTCGGGGGTCCCGCGGTCCTACGAGCAGTACTTC. Translated, it gives CASSPHLSGVPRSYEQYF.

This chain connects TRBV27 to TRBJ1-1; a possible D gene is TRBD1 (5 bases). This CDR3 has 14 amino acids. V was clipped by 3 bases and J by 1 base, with 9 bases between them. Per germline, CDR1 MNHEY and CDR2 SMNVEV (reference sequence). The chain's CDR3 is CASSFPGQNTEAFF. For the CDR3, the DNA is TGTGCCAGCAGTTTCCCCGGACAGAACACTGAAGCTTTCTTT.

V and J are TRBV28 and TRBJ2-1, with 7 bases aligning to TRBD2. The trim removed 3 bases at V and 4 bases at J, leaving 6 bases unmatched. CDR3 length: 15 residues. CDR1 is MDHEN and CDR2 is SYDVKM in the germline V gene. CDR3 in DNA: TGTGCCAGCAGTTTTTTAAGCGGGACTTACAATGAGCAGTTCTTC. It translates to CASSFLSGTYNEQFF. Filled out from reference TRBV28 and TRBJ2-1, the complete variable domain reads DVKVTQSSRYLVKRTGEKVFLECVQDMDHENMFWYRQDPGLGLRLIYFSYDVKMKEKGDIPEGYSVSREKKERFSLILESASTNQTSMYLCASSFLSGTYNEQFFGPGTRLTVL.

The chain joins TRBV5-4 to TRBJ2-1; TRBD2 matches at 7 bases. Germline V CDR1 and CDR2: SGHNT, YYREEE (reference sequence). Trimming removed 0 bases from V and 7 bases from J; junction bases left unmatched: 7. The CDR3 is 15 residues long. CDR3 coding DNA: TGTGCCAGCAGCTTGGCGGGAGGTACGGCTAATGAGCAGTTCTTC. It translates to CASSLAGGTANEQFF.

This clone was counted a single time. The J gene is TRBJ2-5, the V gene TRBV11-2; D perhaps matches TRBD1 (5 bases). The germline V and J ends were trimmed by 5 bases and 4 bases, with 20 bases remaining between them. This CDR3 is 16 amino acids long. Germline loops: CDR1 SGHAT, CDR2 FQNNGV. The CDR3 DNA follows: TGTGCCAGCAGCCGCTTCAACGTTGGGCAGGGAGAGACCCAGTACTTC. It specifies CASSRFNVGQGETQYF. Drawing the rest from reference TRBV11-2 and TRBJ2-5, the complete variable domain is EAGVAQSPRYKIIEKRQSVAFWCNPISGHATLYWYQQILGQGPKLLIQFQNNGVVDDSQLPKDRFSAERLKGVDSTLKIQPAKLEDSAVYLCASSRFNVGQGETQYFGPGTRLLVL.